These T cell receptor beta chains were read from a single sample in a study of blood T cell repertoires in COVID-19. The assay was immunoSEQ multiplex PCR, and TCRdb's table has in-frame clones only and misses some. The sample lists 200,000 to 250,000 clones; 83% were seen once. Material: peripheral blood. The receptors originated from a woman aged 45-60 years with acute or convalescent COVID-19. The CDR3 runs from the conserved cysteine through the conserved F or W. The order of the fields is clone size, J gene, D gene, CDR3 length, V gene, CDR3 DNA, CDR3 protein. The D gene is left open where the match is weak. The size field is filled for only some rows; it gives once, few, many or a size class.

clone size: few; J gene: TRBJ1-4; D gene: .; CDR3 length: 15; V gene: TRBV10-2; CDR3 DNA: TGCGCCAGCAGTTCATACCGGGACAAGGATGAAAAACTGTTTTTT; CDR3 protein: CASSSYRDKDEKLFF
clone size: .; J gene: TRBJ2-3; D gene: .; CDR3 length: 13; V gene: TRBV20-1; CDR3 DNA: TGCAGTGCTAGTCTCAGTAGCACAGATACGCAGTATTTT; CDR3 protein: CSASLSSTDTQYF
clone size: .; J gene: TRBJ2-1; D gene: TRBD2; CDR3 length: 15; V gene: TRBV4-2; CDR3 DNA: TGTGCCAGCAGCCAGTCCGGGACTACCTCCAATGAGCAGTTCTTC; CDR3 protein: CASSQSGTTSNEQFF
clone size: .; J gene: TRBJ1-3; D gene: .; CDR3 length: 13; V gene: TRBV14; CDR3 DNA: TGTGCCAGCAGCCAACTTTCTGGAAACACCATATATTTT; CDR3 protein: CASSQLSGNTIYF
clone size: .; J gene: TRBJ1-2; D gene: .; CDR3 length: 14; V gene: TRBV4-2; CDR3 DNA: TGTGCCAGCAGCCTAGAGGTAGACTACTATGGCTACACCTTC; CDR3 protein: CASSLEVDYYGYTF
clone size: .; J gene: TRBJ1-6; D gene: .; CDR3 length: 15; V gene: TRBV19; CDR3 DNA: TGTGCCAGTAGTTTTGCAGGACAACTTAATTCACCCCTCCACTTT; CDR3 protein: CASSFAGQLNSPLHF
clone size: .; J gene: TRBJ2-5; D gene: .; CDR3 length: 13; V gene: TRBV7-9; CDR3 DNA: TGTGCCAGCAGCGACGTAGGGGGAGAGACCCAGTACTTC; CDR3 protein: CASSDVGGETQYF
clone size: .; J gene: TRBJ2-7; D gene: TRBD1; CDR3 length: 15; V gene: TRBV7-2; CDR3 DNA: TGTGCCAGCAGCTTAGATGGGGGACAGTCCTACGAGCAGTACTTC; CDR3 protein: CASSLDGGQSYEQYF
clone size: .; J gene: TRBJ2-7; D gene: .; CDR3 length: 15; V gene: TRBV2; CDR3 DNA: TGTGCCAGCCAGATGGGCAGTTCGAGCTCCTACGAGCAGTACTTC; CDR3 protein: CASQMGSSSSYEQYF
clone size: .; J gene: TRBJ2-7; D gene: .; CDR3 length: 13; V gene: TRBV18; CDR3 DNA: TGTGCCAGCTCGAACCCAGGGTACTACGAGCAGTACTTC; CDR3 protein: CASSNPGYYEQYF
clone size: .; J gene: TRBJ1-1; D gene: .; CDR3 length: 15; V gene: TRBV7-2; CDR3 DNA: TGTGCCAGCAGCTTACAGGGGACCATGAACACTGAAGCTTTCTTT; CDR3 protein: CASSLQGTMNTEAFF
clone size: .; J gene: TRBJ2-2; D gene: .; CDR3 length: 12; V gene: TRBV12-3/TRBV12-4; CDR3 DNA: TGTGCCAGCAGCCCCCTAGCCGGGGAGCTGTTTTTT; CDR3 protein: CASSPLAGELFF
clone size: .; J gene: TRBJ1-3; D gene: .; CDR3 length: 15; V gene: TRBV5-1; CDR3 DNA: TGCGCCAGCAGCTTGGACGTGGGGCCGCGGAACACCATATATTTT; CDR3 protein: CASSLDVGPRNTIYF
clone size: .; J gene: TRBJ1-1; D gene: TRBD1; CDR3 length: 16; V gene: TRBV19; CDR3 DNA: TGTGCCAGTAGTAAAACACCGGGACAGAGGAACACTGAAGCTTTCTTT; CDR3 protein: CASSKTPGQRNTEAFF
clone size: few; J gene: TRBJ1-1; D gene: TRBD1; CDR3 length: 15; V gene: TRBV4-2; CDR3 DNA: TGTGCCAGCAGCCAAAATACAGGGGTAGACACTGAAGCTTTCTTT; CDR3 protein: CASSQNTGVDTEAFF
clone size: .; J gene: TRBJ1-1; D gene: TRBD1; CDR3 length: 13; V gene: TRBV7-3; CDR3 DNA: TGTGCCAGCAGCGCGGACAGGTCTCGCGAAGCTTTCTTT; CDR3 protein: CASSADRSREAFF
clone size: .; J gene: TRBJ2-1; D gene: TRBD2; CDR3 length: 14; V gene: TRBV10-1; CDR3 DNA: TGCGCCAGCAGTGAGTCTAGCGGGAGGAGTGAGCAGTTCTTC; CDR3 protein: CASSESSGRSEQFF
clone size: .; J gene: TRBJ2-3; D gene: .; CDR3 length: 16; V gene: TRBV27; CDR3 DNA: TGTGCCAGCAGTTACCCCCCTGGGGCAGGAACAGATACGCAGTATTTT; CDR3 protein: CASSYPPGAGTDTQYF
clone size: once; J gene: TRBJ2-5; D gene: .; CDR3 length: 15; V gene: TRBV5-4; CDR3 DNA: TGTGCCAGCAGCCCTCAAGCGACAGGCCAAGAGACCCAGTACTTC; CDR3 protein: CASSPQATGQETQYF
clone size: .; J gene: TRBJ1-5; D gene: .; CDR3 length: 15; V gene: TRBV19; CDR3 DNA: TGTGCCAGTAGTAGTCTGGCAAATAGCAATCAGCCCCAGCATTTT; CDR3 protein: CASSSLANSNQPQHF
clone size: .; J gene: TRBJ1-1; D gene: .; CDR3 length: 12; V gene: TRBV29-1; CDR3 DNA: TGCAGCGTTAACGAGGGGAACACTGAAGCTTTCTTT; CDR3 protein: CSVNEGNTEAFF
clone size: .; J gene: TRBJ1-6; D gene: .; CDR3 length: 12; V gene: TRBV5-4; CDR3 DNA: TGTGCCAGCAGCCTAGACAGCCGAGGCCTCCACTTT; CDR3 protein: CASSLDSRGLHF
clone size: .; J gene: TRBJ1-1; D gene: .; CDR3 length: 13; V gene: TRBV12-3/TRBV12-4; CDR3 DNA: TGTGCCAGCAGTTTAGTAGGACAGTCAGGGGCTTTCTTT; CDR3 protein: CASSLVGQSGAFF
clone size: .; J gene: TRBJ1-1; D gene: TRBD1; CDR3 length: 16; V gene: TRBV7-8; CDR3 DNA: TGTGCCAGCAGCCAGCCGGGAGAGGGGGCGAACACTGAAGCTTTCTTT; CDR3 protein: CASSQPGEGANTEAFF
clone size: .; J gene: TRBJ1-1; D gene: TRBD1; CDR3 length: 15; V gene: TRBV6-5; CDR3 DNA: TGTGCCAGCAGGGGGACAGGGACCTCGAAAACTGAAGCTTTCTTT; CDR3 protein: CASRGTGTSKTEAFF
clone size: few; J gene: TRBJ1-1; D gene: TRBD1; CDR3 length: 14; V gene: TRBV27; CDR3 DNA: TGTGCCAGCAGATGGACAGGAGTGAACACTGAAGCTTTCTTT; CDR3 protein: CASRWTGVNTEAFF
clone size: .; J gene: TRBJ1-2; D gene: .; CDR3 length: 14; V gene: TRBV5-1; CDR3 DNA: TGCGCCAGCAGCTTGGACACCGCTAACTATGGCTACACCTTC; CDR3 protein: CASSLDTANYGYTF
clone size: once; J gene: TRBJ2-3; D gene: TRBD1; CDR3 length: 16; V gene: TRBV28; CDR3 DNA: TGTGCCAGCAGTCCGCACCAGGGACAGGGAACAGATACGCAGTATTTT; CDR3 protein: CASSPHQGQGTDTQYF
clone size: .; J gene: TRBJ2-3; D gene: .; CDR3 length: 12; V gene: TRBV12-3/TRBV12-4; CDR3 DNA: TGTGCCAGCAGTTCGAGAGAGAATACGCAGTATTTT; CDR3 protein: CASSSRENTQYF
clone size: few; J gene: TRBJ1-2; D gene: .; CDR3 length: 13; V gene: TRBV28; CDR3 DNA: TGTGCCAGCAGTTCCTCGACAGTCTATGGCTACACCTTC; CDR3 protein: CASSSSTVYGYTF
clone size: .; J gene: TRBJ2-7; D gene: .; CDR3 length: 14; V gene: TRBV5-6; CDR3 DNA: TGTGCCAGCAGCTTGGGCGGGGTTGGGCGCGAGCAGTACTTC; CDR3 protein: CASSLGGVGREQYF
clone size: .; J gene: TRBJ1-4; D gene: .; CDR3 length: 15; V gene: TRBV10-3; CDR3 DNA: TGTGCCATCAGTGACGGTCGGCAGGGGAATGAAAAACTGTTTTTT; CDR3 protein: CAISDGRQGNEKLFF
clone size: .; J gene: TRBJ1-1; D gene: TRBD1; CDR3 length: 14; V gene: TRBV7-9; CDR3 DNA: TGTGCCAGCAGCCCGAGGACAGGGGGCTTCGAAGCTTTCTTT; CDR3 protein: CASSPRTGGFEAFF
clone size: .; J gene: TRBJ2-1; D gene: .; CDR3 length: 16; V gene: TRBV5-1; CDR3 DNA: TGCGCCAGCAGCTTGGCGCCGGGATTGTCCTACAATGAGCAGTTCTTC; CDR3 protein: CASSLAPGLSYNEQFF
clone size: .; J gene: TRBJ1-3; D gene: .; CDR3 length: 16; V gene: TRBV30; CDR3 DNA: TGTGCCTGGAGTGTAGGTCCTGCAGGACATGGAAACACCATATATTTT; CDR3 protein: CAWSVGPAGHGNTIYF
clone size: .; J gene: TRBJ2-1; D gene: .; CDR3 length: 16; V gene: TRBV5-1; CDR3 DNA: TGCGCCAGCAGCTTGGAAGGACAGCCCCTGCCCAATGAGCAGTTCTTC; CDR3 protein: CASSLEGQPLPNEQFF
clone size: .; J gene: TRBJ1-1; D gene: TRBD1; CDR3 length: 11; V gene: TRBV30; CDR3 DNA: TGTGCCTTGCTTGGACAGGCTAAAGCTTTCTTT; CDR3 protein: CALLGQAKAFF
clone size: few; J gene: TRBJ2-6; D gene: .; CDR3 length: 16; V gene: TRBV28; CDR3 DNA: TGTGCCGCCGGGTACATCGCCTTCTCTGGGGCCAACGTCCTGACTTTC; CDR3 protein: CAAGYIAFSGANVLTF
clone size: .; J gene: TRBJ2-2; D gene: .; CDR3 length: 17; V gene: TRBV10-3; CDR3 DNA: TGTGCCATCAGTGAGACAGGTTTCTATTCGAACACCGGGGAGCTGTTTTTT; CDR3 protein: CAISETGFYSNTGELFF
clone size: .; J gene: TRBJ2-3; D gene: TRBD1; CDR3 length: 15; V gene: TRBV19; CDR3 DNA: TGTGCCAGTAGTAACAGGGGAGTGAGCACAGATACGCAGTATTTT; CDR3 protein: CASSNRGVSTDTQYF
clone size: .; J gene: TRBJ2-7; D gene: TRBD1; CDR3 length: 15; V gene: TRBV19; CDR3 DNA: TGTGCCAGTAGTCCAGGGACAGGGGGCTCCTACGAGCAGTACTTC; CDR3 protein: CASSPGTGGSYEQYF
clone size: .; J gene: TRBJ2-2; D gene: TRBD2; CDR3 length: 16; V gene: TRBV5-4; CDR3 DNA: TGTGCCAGCAGCGGCCGAGGGAGGGCTAATCCCGGGGAGCTGTTTTTT; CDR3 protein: CASSGRGRANPGELFF
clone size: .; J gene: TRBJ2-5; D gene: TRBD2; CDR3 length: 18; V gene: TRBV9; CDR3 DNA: TGTGCCAGCAGCGTAGAACCCATCGGCGGGGGGGCTGGGGAGACCCAGTACTTC; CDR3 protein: CASSVEPIGGGAGETQYF
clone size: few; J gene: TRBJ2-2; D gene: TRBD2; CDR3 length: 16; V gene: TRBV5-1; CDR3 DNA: TGCGCCAGCAGCTTGACTAGCGGGGCAAACACCGGGGAGCTGTTTTTT; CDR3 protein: CASSLTSGANTGELFF
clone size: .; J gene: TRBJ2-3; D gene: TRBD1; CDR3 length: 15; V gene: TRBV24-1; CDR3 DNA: TGTGCCACCAGTGATAGCGACAGGGTATCTGATACGCAGTATTTT; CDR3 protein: CATSDSDRVSDTQYF
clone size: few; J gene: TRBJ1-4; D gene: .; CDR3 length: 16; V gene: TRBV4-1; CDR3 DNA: TGCGCCAGCAGCCAAAGTGGGTGGGGGCTAGGGGAAAAACTGTTTTTT; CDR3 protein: CASSQSGWGLGEKLFF
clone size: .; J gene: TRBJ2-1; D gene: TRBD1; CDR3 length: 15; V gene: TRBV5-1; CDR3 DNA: TGCGCCAGCAGACCTCCGGGACAGTCAATCAATGAGCAGTTCTTC; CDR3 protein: CASRPPGQSINEQFF
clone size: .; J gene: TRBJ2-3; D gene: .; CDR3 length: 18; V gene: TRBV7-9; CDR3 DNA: TGTGCCAGCAGCTTAGCGTCGGTAGCGACTTCTAGCACAGATACGCAGTATTTT; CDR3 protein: CASSLASVATSSTDTQYF
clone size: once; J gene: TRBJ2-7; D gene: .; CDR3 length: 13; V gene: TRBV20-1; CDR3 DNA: TGCAGTGCTAGTGGCAGGGGCCCTGGCGAGCAGTACTTC; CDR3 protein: CSASGRGPGEQYF
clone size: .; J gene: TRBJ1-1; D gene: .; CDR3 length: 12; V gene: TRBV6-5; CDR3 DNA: TGTGCCAGCAGTAACAGCAACACTGAAGCTTTCTTT; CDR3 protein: CASSNSNTEAFF
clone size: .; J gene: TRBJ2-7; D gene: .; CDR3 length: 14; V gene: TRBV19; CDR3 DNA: TGTGCCAGTAGTATGCCTGGACAGCTCTACGAGCAGTACTTC; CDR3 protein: CASSMPGQLYEQYF
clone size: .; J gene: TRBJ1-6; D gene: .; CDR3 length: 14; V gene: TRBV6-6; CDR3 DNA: TGTGCCAGCAGTTATCAGGGGTATAATTCACCCCTCCACTTT; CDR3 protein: CASSYQGYNSPLHF
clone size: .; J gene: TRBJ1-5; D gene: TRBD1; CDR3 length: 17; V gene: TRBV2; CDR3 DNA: TGTGCCAGCAGCGGGGCCCCCACAGGGGTCGGTCTTCGGCCCCAGCATTTT; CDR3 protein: CASSGAPTGVGLRPQHF
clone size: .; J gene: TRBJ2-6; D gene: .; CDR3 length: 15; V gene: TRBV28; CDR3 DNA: TGTGCCAGCAGCACAGCCCCAGGAGGGGCCAACGTCCTGACTTTC; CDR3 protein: CASSTAPGGANVLTF
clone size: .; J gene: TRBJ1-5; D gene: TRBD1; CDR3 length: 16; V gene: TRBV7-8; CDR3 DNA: TGTGCCAGCAGCTTAGAGGGACAGGGGGTTTGGGAGCCCCAGCATTTT; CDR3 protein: CASSLEGQGVWEPQHF
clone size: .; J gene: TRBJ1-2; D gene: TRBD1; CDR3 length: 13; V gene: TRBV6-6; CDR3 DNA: TGTGCCAGCAGTCCACAGGGGGGGGATGGCTACACCTTC; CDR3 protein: CASSPQGGDGYTF
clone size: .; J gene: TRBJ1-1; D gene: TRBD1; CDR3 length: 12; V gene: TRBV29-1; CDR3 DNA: TGCAGCGTGCGGACAGGGGCCGCTGAAGCTTTCTTT; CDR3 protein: CSVRTGAAEAFF
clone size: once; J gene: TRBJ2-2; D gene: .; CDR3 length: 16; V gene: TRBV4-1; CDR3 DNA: TGCGCCAGCAGCCAGACCGGGACACCGAACACCGGGGAGCTGTTTTTT; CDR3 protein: CASSQTGTPNTGELFF
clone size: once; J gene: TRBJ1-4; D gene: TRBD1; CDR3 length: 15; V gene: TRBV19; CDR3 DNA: TGTGCCAGTAGTATTCTGGACAGGGGCTTGGAAAAACTGTTTTTT; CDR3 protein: CASSILDRGLEKLFF
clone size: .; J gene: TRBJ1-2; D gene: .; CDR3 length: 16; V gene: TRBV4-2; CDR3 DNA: TGTGCCAGCAGCCAAGGTGGGAGCCCAGAGGCGGGAGGCTACACCTTC; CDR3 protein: CASSQGGSPEAGGYTF